Below, 16 T cell receptor beta chains from the same sample are listed, as sequenced in a study of Graves' ophthalmopathy and Graves' hyperthyroidism. Investigators amplified TCR beta CDR3 regions from RNA transcripts. Investigators did first-round RT-PCR with HTBI primers, then second-round multiplex PCR. TCRdb used MiXCR to reprocess the multiplex PCR reads, holding one entry per CDR3 protein. The sample carries roughly 500,000 distinct CDR3 sequences, approximately 15% recorded once. Sequenced input: blood. The receptors here all came from a woman in her 30s with Graves' ophthalmopathy.

A few counts support this clonotype. The J gene is TRBJ1-5, the V gene TRBV12-3 or TRBV12-4; D is uncertain. The CDR3 loop spans 13 amino acids. V lost 7 bases, J lost 5 bases, and 12 bases lay in between. The CDR3 DNA follows: TGTGCCAGCACCAAGGGCCTTCATCAGCCCCAGCATTTT. Amino acid sequence: CASTKGLHQPQHF.

This clonotype was observed many times. The chain recombines TRBV12-3 or TRBV12-4 with TRBJ1-5; no clear D gene. Trimming cost V 5 bases and J 4 bases, with 15 bases left between them. The CDR3 is 15 amino acids. As DNA, the CDR3 is TGTGCCAGCAGTCCGGACCTCTTAAGTAATCAGCCCCAGCATTTT. It translates to CASSPDLLSNQPQHF.

As concerns this clonotype: The junction differs from germline at one of its ends, possibly a read error. This chain connects TRBV7-8 to TRBJ2-2, with TRBD1 matching 7 bases. Germline V CDR1 and CDR2: SGHVS, FQNEAQ. The CDR3 runs 17 residues. The CDR3 region is CASSIGRQGSNTGELVF. DNA of the CDR3: TGTGCCAGCAGCATAGGAAGACAGGGATCGAACACCGGGGAGCTGGTTTTT.

This clonotype was seen many times. The chain uses TRBV12-3 or TRBV12-4 and TRBJ1-5; perhaps TRBD1 as D (6 bases). CDR3 length equals 14 residues. With 6 bases removed from V and 10 bases from J, the gap between germline ends came to 19 bases. Here the CDR3 DNA reads TGTGCCAGCAGGACCTCAGGGGCAATCACACCCCAGCATTTT. Protein: CASRTSGAITPQHF.

This clonotype was picked up many times. Germline is not matched at one junction end, which may reflect a read error. The gene calls are TRBV7-9 and TRBJ2-5; D remains unclear. Germline CDR1 and CDR2: SEHNR and FQNEAQ (reference sequence). The CDR3 has 16 amino acids. For the CDR3, the DNA is TGTGCCAGCAGCTTAAGAGCGAGTCTCCACCAAGGGACCCAGTACTTC. Amino acid sequence: CASSLRASLHQGTQYF.

This clonotype was found many times. The CDR3 here is CSVGAGYTGELFF. The CDR3, as DNA: TGCAGCGTTGGGGCAGGGTACACCGGGGAGCTGTTTTTT. This chain links TRBV29-1 with TRBJ2-2; D is perhaps TRBD1 (5 bases). The length of the CDR3 is 13 residues. Germline values: CDR1 SQVTM, CDR2 ANQGSEA. The V end was cut by 4 bases, the J end by 3 bases, with 9 bases between.

This clonotype was found many times. J is TRBJ1-3 and V is TRBV5-1; D perhaps matches TRBD1 (6 bases). The V gene's germline CDR1 is SGHRS and CDR2 YFSETQ. V dropped 0 bases and J dropped 0 bases, with 10 bases sitting between them. This CDR3 region has 16 residues. CDR3 sequence (DNA): TGCGCCAGCAGCTTGGGGACAGTCCGCTCTGGAAACACCATATATTTT. It translates to CASSLGTVRSGNTIYF.

In this sample, this clonotype turned up many times. The chain has TRBV5-6 and TRBJ1-2; maybe TRBD1 (6 bases). CDR3 length: 14 residues. V was clipped by 6 bases and J by 5 bases, with 17 bases between them. Germline V lookup: CDR1 SGHDT, CDR2 YYEEEE. The CDR3 coding sequence is TGTGCCAGCAACGTAGGGGGGCTCGGGTATGGCTACACCTTC. This gives the protein CASNVGGLGYGYTF.

This clonotype was detected ten times or more. The gene calls are TRBV28 and TRBJ2-7; D possibly corresponds to TRBD2 (6 bases). V lost 1 base and J 7 bases, leaving 17 bases between the germline ends. This CDR3 spans 15 amino acids. CDR1 MDHEN and CDR2 SYDVKM come from the germline V gene. CDR3: CASSLSGREGEEQYF. CDR3 in DNA: TGTGCCAGCAGTTTATCGGGGCGGGAAGGGGAAGAGCAGTACTTC.

This clonotype showed up many times. The chain carries TRBV28 and TRBJ1-6, with D unresolved. V was clipped by 4 bases and J by 5 bases, with 15 bases between them. CDR3 length: 16 amino acids. CDR1 MDHEN and CDR2 SYDVKM come from the germline V gene. CDR3: CASSWRKDIDNSPLHF. The CDR3 nucleotides are TGTGCCAGCAGTTGGCGGAAAGATATTGATAATTCACCCCTCCACTTT.

This clonotype was counted at least ten times. The chain employs TRBV2 and TRBJ2-5, with 7 positions matching TRBD1. The V gene end was trimmed by 6 bases and the J gene end by 5 bases; junction bases not matched to a gene: 9. There are 14 residues in the CDR3. The germline CDR1 and CDR2 sequences are SNHLY and FYNNEI. Here the CDR3 reads CASRAGGHGETQYF. The CDR3 coding sequence is TGTGCCAGCAGGGCAGGGGGTCATGGGGAGACCCAGTACTTC.

This clonotype has ten or more counts. The chain is built from TRBV6-1 and TRBJ1-5, with D unresolved. The CDR3 contains 13 residues. Per germline, CDR1 MNHNS and CDR2 SASEGT. Trimming took 4 bases from V and 5 from J, leaving 9 bases between them. The DNA for the CDR3 is TGTGCCAGCAGTGTCCTCCAAGATCAGCCCCAGCATTTT. This gives the protein CASSVLQDQPQHF.

Concerning this clonotype itself: It may be a read error: a sequence one base away is much more abundant. The chain combines TRBV24-1 with TRBJ1-5; D is ambiguous. The CDR3 extends over 13 amino acids. Germline V gives CDR1 KGHDR, CDR2 SFDVKD. CDR3 sequence reads: CAISDRDNQPQHF. The CDR3 nucleotides are TGTGCCATCAGTGATCGGGATAATCAGCCCCAGCATTTT.

In this sample, this clonotype turned up many times. The chain carries TRBV4-1 and TRBJ2-2; tentative D call: TRBD2 (5 bases). Trimming removed 3 bases from V and 6 bases from J, with 14 bases in between. The germline CDR1 and CDR2 sequences are MGHRA and YSYEKL. There are 15 residues in the CDR3. The DNA for the CDR3 is TGCGCCAGCAGCCAGGGCCCCCGAGGGTCCGGGGAGCTGTTTTTT. It encodes CASSQGPRGSGELFF.

V usage is TRBV20-1 and J usage is TRBJ2-7, with D perhaps TRBD2 (6 bases). CDR3 length: 15 residues. V dropped 0 bases and J dropped 3 bases, with 15 bases sitting between them. Germline V lookup: CDR1 DFQATT, CDR2 SNEGSKA (reference sequence). The CDR3 DNA sequence: TGCAGTGCTAGAGATACAGCGGGCTTACTCTACGAGCAGTACTTC. This translates into CSARDTAGLLYEQYF.

About this clonotype: A much larger clone is a single base away; this may be a read error. The genes are TRBV19 and TRBJ2-5; TRBD1 agrees at 10 bases. Germline V CDR1 and CDR2: LNHDA, SQIVND (reference sequence). The CDR3 is made up of 12 amino acids. The CDR3 DNA follows: TGTGCCAGTAGGACAGGGGGCTCGACCCAGGACTTC. Translated, it gives CASRTGGSTQDF.